This T cell receptor beta chain was found in a study of shared clonotypes between healthy human individuals (dated by TCRdb to the early 2020s). At the level of the whole study: The cohort included a few men and two women between 18 and 49 years of age. For each donor, three plates each were used for CD4 naive and CD4 memory, two plates were used for CD8 naive, and one plate was used for CD8 memory. To estimate repertoire size and how much clonotype sharing occurs between individuals, the study deeply sequenced the blood TCR repertoires of roughly 5 healthy adults. Different laboratories and diverse techniques were used to prepare libraries and sequence TCR repertoires, to increase sequencing depth and limit assay-specific biases. Per donor, leukapheresis produced somewhere between about 0.94 and 9.5 billion PBMCs.

As encoded in the germline V gene (reference sequence), CDR1 is SEHNR while CDR2 is FQNEAQ. The CDR3 runs 14 residues from the cysteine to the phenylalanine. The DNA shown is the 42-base CDR3, in frame from base 1. V was cut back by 5 bases and J by 1 base, leaving a gap of 11 bases between them. Healthy HIV-negative adults with no recently reported acute infections or vaccinations were included as donors. Every donor was a Caucasian adult residing in Nashville, Tennessee, USA. CD4+ T cells were enriched by magnetic negative selection; naive cells were then positively selected on CD45RA, and the negative fraction formed the memory subset. Blood was collected by leukapheresis, and PBMCs were isolated by Ficoll-Histopaque density gradient centrifugation and then cryopreserved in liquid nitrogen vapor phase. Analytical flow cytometry was used to check the purity and quantity of every magnetically sorted T cell population. Each sorted fraction had its genomic DNA isolated and then quantified by UV absorbance on a Nanodrop 2000c.

Using the deep immunoSEQ assay, TCR CDR3 regions were amplified from genomic DNA by multiplex PCR. Extracted genomic DNA from each cell subset was distributed evenly across all wells of several immunoSEQ 96-well plates, and each plate was treated as a replicate. For sorted subsets, each replicate PCR was loaded with around 200 ng genomic DNA, equivalent to about 33,000 T cell genomes. Purified libraries were measured with a Qubit 3.0 fluorometer, size-checked on a Bioanalyzer 2100, and measured again with the KAPA Library Quantification kit. Every immunoSEQ 96-well plate was sequenced on a dedicated single-read 150-cycle Illumina NextSeq 550 flow cell. On the study's bioinformatics: Because only junctional sequences without quality scores were contained in the immunoSEQ output, filtering matching that applied to full-length reads could not be performed. Sequences were annotated with PyIR, a Python wrapper for IgBLAST v1.9, using IMGT germline references to assign V/J genes and CDR3. Any read was removed if the V/J assignment was weak (E-value above 1e-6), the CDR3 was missing, or the read contained stop codons, out-of-frame junctions, or ambiguous translated residues. V3J clonotypes were defined as sequences sharing an identical inferred V gene, J gene, and CDR3 amino acid sequence. Percentage overlap between repertoires was calculated by dividing the number of shared unique clonotypes by the size of the smaller repertoire. Richness of each repertoire was evaluated using RTK rarefaction, the Chao1 estimator, and Recon v2.1 estimates of unobserved clonotypes. Generation probabilities were computed with OLGA for all TCRbeta clonotypes obtained by the gDNA method from four donors. As stored in TCRdb, this immuneACCESS dataset retains in-frame rearrangements with V and J assigned. A fraction of the clones does not appear; measured against another copy, unresolved V genes explain less than half of the discrepancy, and the remainder lacks a known reason. V and J calls and clone size come straight from that table; D and trimming were deduced from the DNA. The sample table holds 2 million to 2.5 million clones, of which 93% were seen once. Jointly, the top ten make up 0.35% to 0.5% of the sample.

Regarding this clone: The antigen this receptor binds is unknown. Base quality data are lacking; no much larger clone is found one base away.

Summary of the overall study and its limitations: Because the study included a small number of donors, the genetic and exposure-history diversity represented was limited. Pairwise subsampling indicated that sequencing depth was expected to affect the degree of clonotype sharing among donors. Clonotypes shared by all four sorted-subset donors showed higher generation probabilities than non-shared clonotypes. Sampling was restricted to blood, and TCR repertoires in tissues likely differ from the TCR repertoires found in blood. Larger estimated clonotype richness was generally found for naive subsets than for memory subsets. Even with the large sequencing depth, rarefaction of the sorted-subset datasets indicated that sequencing was incomplete. Approximately 4.8% of naive CD4, roughly 3.6% of naive CD8, 2.3% of memory CD4, and approximately 0.39% of memory CD8 clonotypes were shared across several donors.

This receptor chain uses TRBV7-9 and TRBJ1-1; no D gene can be assigned with confidence. Sequencing used naive CD4+ T cells from PBMCs. Per the publication, the cell subset or site label means: CD45RA+ positively selected. The receptor's source is a man aged 18 to 29 in good health. Some clones in this sample may be carry-over from other donors' samples. The CDR3 loop reads CASSNPLRNTEAFF. The nucleotides are TGTGCCAGCAGCAATCCTTTGAGGAACACTGAAGCTTTCTTT.